The 30 T cell receptor beta chains reported below all come from one sample, sequenced in a study of CD8 T cells in Susac syndrome. cDNA came from about 0.46 to 1 ug RNA primed by random hexamers. Using its own MiXCR run on the immunoSEQ multiplex PCR reads, TCRdb lists one record per CDR3 protein. The sample has 300,000 to 350,000 distinct CDR3 sequences, 92% seen once. Sequenced material: CD4+ T cells from PBMCs. The source is a human donor with multiple sclerosis.

The gene calls are TRBV7-2 and TRBJ1-1, with D uncertain. The CDR3 is made up of 13 amino acids. V was clipped by 1 base and J by 10 bases, with 13 bases between them. In germline, CDR1 is SGHTA, CDR2 FQGNSA. The CDR3 DNA reads as TGTGCCAGCAGCTTAGGCTCAGCCCGCAGAGCTTTCTTT. It specifies CASSLGSARRAFF. Drawing the rest from reference TRBV7-2 and TRBJ1-1, the complete variable domain is GAGVSQSPSNKVTEKGKDVELRCDPISGHTALYWYRQSLGQGLEFLIYFQGNSAPDKSGLPSDRFSAERTGGSVSTLTIQRTQQEDSAVYLCASSLGSARRAFFGQGTRLTVV.

The CDR3 DNA sequence: TGCGCCAGCAGGTCCCCGGGACAGGAATACGAGCAGTACTTC. Its translation: CASRSPGQEYEQYF. This sequence joins TRBV5-1 and TRBJ2-7; TRBD1 matches 8 bases. V was clipped by 5 bases and J by 4 bases; unmatched bases: 8. The V gene's germline CDR1 is SGHRS and CDR2 YFSETQ. The CDR3 sequence is 14 residues long.

CDR3: CASSSKRTAEAFF. The CDR3 bases are TGCGCCAGCAGCTCAAAGAGGACAGCTGAAGCTTTCTTT. The chain links TRBV5-1 to TRBJ1-1; D may be TRBD1 (6 bases). Germline V gives CDR1 SGHRS, CDR2 YFSETQ. The ends were cut back, 3 bases at V and 6 bases at J, with 12 bases in the middle. The CDR3 consists of 13 residues.

This clonotype was detected a few times. The gene calls are TRBV11-3 and TRBJ1-1; 7 bases map to TRBD1. Germline loops: CDR1 SGHNT, CDR2 YENEEA. With 5 bases clipped from V and 4 bases from J, the junction kept 7 bases outside the gene matches. The CDR3 extends over 14 amino acids. Written as DNA, the CDR3 is TGTGCCAGCAGCCTGACAGGGTACGGCACTGAAGCTTTCTTT. It is translated as CASSLTGYGTEAFF.

The chain links TRBV29-1 to TRBJ2-5; D might be TRBD1 (5 bases). The CDR3 has 13 amino acids. Germline CDR1 is SQVTM and CDR2 is ANQGSEA. Trimming took off 6 bases at V and 4 bases at J, with 15 bases between the two ends. The CDR3: CSVEFSRGETQYF. The DNA for the CDR3 is TGCAGCGTGGAATTCAGTAGGGGAGAGACCCAGTACTTC.

The genes are TRBV5-6 and TRBJ2-7; D may be TRBD1 or TRBD2 (5 bases each). The V and J ends lost 4 bases and 9 bases respectively, with 23 bases between them. From germline, CDR1 is SGHDT and CDR2 YYEEEE. This CDR3 has 15 amino acids. CDR3 coding DNA: TGTGCCAGCAGCATACTGTCCGGGACCGCCCCGGGGCAGTACTTC. This encodes CASSILSGTAPGQYF.

This chain joins TRBV10-2 and TRBJ1-6; 7 bases agree with TRBD1. J was trimmed by 7 bases and V by 6 bases; bases with no gene match: 24. The CDR3 sequence is 20 residues long. Looked up from germline, CDR1 is WSHSY and CDR2 is SAAADI. The CDR3 nucleotides are TGCGCCAGCAGCCCGTGGACAGGCGATGTGGTGACGGTATTAAATTCACCCCTCCACTTT. It translates to CASSPWTGDVVTVLNSPLHF.

A few counts support this clonotype. The chain is built from TRBV29-1 and TRBJ2-7; D possibly corresponds to TRBD2 (6 bases). Germline V gene data show CDR1 as SQVTM and CDR2 as ANQGSEA. The CDR3 is 14 residues long. Trimming took 3 bases from V and 0 from J, leaving 12 bases between them. Here the CDR3 DNA reads TGCAGCGTTGACCTCGCGGGGCACTCCTACGAGCAGTACTTC. It specifies CSVDLAGHSYEQYF.

The gene calls are TRBV12-3 or TRBV12-4 and TRBJ2-7, with 12 bases aligning to TRBD2. Trimming took 5 bases from V and 3 from J; bases not matched to a gene: 14. The CDR3 has 18 residues. CDR3 loop: CASSDQNRLAGEVYEQYF. The CDR3 DNA reads TGTGCCAGCAGTGACCAAAACCGACTAGCGGGGGAAGTCTACGAGCAGTACTTC.

This clonotype was recorded only once. The rearrangement joins TRBV20-1 to TRBJ1-1; D is undetermined. Trimming removed 6 bases from V and 6 bases from J, with 20 bases in between. The CDR3 sequence is 14 residues long. The germline CDR1 and CDR2 sequences are DFQATT and SNEGSKA (reference sequence). In DNA, the CDR3 is TGCAGTGCCCCTGGGTCCTTCCGGATCTCTGAAGCTTTCTTT. Protein sequence: CSAPGSFRISEAFF.

The chain is built from TRBV12-3 or TRBV12-4 and TRBJ2-1; TRBD2 might be the D (6 bases). The CDR3 contains 13 residues. V was trimmed by 10 bases and J by 9 bases, leaving 19 bases between them. The CDR3: CATLLAGLGEQFF. The DNA for the CDR3 is TGTGCCACCCTGTTGGCGGGGTTGGGTGAGCAGTTCTTC.

The gene calls are TRBV18 and TRBJ1-1; D gene ambiguous. The CDR3 is 15 amino acids. Germline lookup yields CDR1 KGHSH and CDR2 LQKENI. The V end was cut by 6 bases, the J end by 0 bases, with 14 bases between. The CDR3 protein is CASSSDPSLNTEAFF. In DNA form, the CDR3 reads TGTGCCAGCTCCTCGGACCCATCTTTGAACACTGAAGCTTTCTTT.

The chain joins TRBV5-8 to TRBJ1-2; D is undetermined. Trimming stripped 4 bases from V and 3 bases from J, with 7 bases between. The germline CDR1 and CDR2 sequences are SGHTS and YDEGEE. This CDR3 has 12 residues. CDR3 sequence reads: CASSPPHYGYTF. CDR3 in DNA: TGTGCCAGCAGCCCGCCGCACTATGGCTACACCTTC.

The CDR3 DNA reads TGTGCCAGCTCATCAGAAAGGGTTGACTATGGCTACACCTTC. Translation: CASSSERVDYGYTF. This chain connects TRBV18 to TRBJ1-2; D gene uncertain. The germline V gene has CDR1 KGHSH and CDR2 LQKENI. The CDR3 length is 14 residues. The V end was cut by 5 bases, the J end by 3 bases, with 13 bases between.

The CDR3: CATRPIPLTEAFF. The DNA for the CDR3 is TGTGCTACGAGACCGATTCCCCTCACTGAAGCTTTCTTT. J is TRBJ1-1 and V is TRBV7-7; no clear D gene. The germline V gene encodes CDR1 SSHAT and CDR2 FNYEAQ (reference sequence). The CDR3 length is 13 residues.

The chain has TRBV20-1 and TRBJ2-1, with TRBD1 matching 7 bases. The V gene's germline CDR1 is DFQATT and CDR2 SNEGSKA (reference sequence). The trim removed 2 bases at V and 5 bases at J, leaving 3 bases unmatched. CDR3 length: 13 amino acids. CDR3 in DNA: TGCAGTGCTAGAAGAGGGGGCAACAATGAGCAGTTCTTC. It is translated as CSARRGGNNEQFF.

This sequence joins TRBV4-3 and TRBJ1-1; D ambiguous. Trimming pared 1 base from V and 3 bases from J, leaving 15 bases between. Per the germline V gene, CDR1 is LGHNA and CDR2 is YSLEER. This CDR3 comprises 16 residues. CDR3 loop: CASSQARYSQDTEAFF. DNA of the CDR3: TGCGCCAGCAGCCAAGCACGGTACAGTCAGGACACTGAAGCTTTCTTT.

The chain employs TRBV28 and TRBJ1-1, with D tentatively TRBD1 (5 bases). CDR3 length: 14 amino acids. Germline values: CDR1 MDHEN, CDR2 SYDVKM. The V end lost 3 bases, the J end lost 7 bases, and 15 bases lay between the germline ends. Written as DNA, the CDR3 is TGTGCCAGCAGTTTTCCCAGGGTGGGCTTTGAAGCTTTCTTT. It is translated as CASSFPRVGFEAFF.

The genes are TRBV7-2 and TRBJ2-1; D remains unclear. The CDR3 has 12 residues. Germline CDR1 reads SGHTA; CDR2 reads FQGNSA. V was pared by 6 bases and J by 9 bases, with 12 bases between. In DNA, the CDR3 is TGTGCCAGCAGTCCACCGGTACTTGAGCAGTTCTTC. The encoded protein is CASSPPVLEQFF.

The chain uses TRBV12-3 or TRBV12-4 and TRBJ2-4, with TRBD2 identical over 8 bases. With 3 bases clipped from V and 13 bases from J, the junction kept 5 bases outside the gene matches. The CDR3 runs to 12 residues. The CDR3 sequence is CASSLAASGQYF. CDR3 sequence (DNA): TGTGCCAGCAGTTTGGCGGCTAGCGGGCAGTACTTC.

The rearrangement uses TRBV3-1 and TRBJ2-5; 11 bases are a match to TRBD2. This CDR3 region has 17 residues. The germline V gene encodes CDR1 LGHDT and CDR2 YNNKEL (reference sequence). The ends lost 1 base at V and 5 bases at J; junction bases unmatched: 9. CDR3 coding DNA: TGTGCCAGCAGCCAAGGTGGATTGGCTAGCGGGGGGGAGACCCAGTACTTC. It is translated as CASSQGGLASGGETQYF.

This clonotype was seen once. The genes are TRBV20-1 and TRBJ2-5; 8 nucleotides align to TRBD2. Germline values: CDR1 DFQATT, CDR2 SNEGSKA (reference sequence). Trimming at V came to 2 bases and at J to 3 bases, leaving 2 bases not matched to a gene. The CDR3 spans 13 residues. CDR3 DNA sequence: TGCAGTGCTAGAAAAGCGGGAGAAGAGACCCAGTACTTC. This codes for CSARKAGEETQYF.

Comments on this clonotype: One junction end disagrees with the germline gene, perhaps due to a read error. The chain has TRBV5-4 and TRBJ2-2; TRBD1 is a possible D gene (5 bases). Germline CDR1 is SGHNT and CDR2 is YYREEE (reference sequence). CDR3 size: 14 residues. The CDR3 region is CASTLYGAPGELFF. The CDR3 DNA follows: TGTGCCAGCACCTTGTATGGGGCACCCGGGGAGCTGTTTTTT.

V usage is TRBV6-5 and J usage is TRBJ2-1, with a tentative D call TRBD2 (5 bases). Trimming took 3 bases from V and 8 from J, leaving 11 bases between them. This CDR3 region has 13 residues. Germline V gives CDR1 MNHEY, CDR2 SVGAGI. The CDR3 here is CASSYEAADEQFF. The CDR3 bases are TGTGCCAGCAGTTATGAAGCGGCTGATGAGCAGTTCTTC.

The CDR3 DNA reads as TGTGCCAGCATCCCCCGCGGGGCGACAGGGGGCTATGGCTACACCTTC. Encoded protein: CASIPRGATGGYGYTF. The J gene is TRBJ1-2, the V gene TRBV6-1; 9 bases match TRBD1. The CDR3 has 16 amino acids. Germline CDR1 MNHNS, CDR2 SASEGT. Germline trimming cut 7 bases from V and 4 bases from J; bases unmatched to any gene: 13.

The chain has TRBV12-3 or TRBV12-4 and TRBJ1-4; 9 bases map to TRBD1. This CDR3 comprises 17 residues. Trimming cost V 3 bases and J 7 bases; bases outside gene matches: 12. The CDR3 sequence: CASSFSGTGNPAEKLFF. CDR3 coding DNA: TGTGCCAGCAGTTTTTCCGGGACAGGGAATCCCGCTGAAAAACTGTTTTTT.

With regard to this clonotype: An end of the junction differs from the germline gene, which may be a read error. This chain connects TRBV7-7 to TRBJ2-5; D is possibly TRBD1 or TRBD2 (5 bases each). Per germline, CDR1 SSHAT and CDR2 FNYEAQ (reference sequence). The CDR3 loop spans 15 amino acids. The CDR3 nucleotides are TGTGCTAGCAGCCCCGACCAACAGGCCGGGAAGACCCAGTACTTC. This sequence encodes CASSPDQQAGKTQYF.

This chain links TRBV12-3 or TRBV12-4 with TRBJ2-1; a possible D gene is TRBD2 (7 bases). The CDR3 runs to 16 residues. The V end was cut by 6 bases, the J end by 8 bases, with 23 bases between. The CDR3 here is CASSPRGANKQDEQFF. The CDR3, as DNA: TGTGCCAGCAGCCCACGGGGGGCTAACAAGCAGGATGAGCAGTTCTTC.

The chain employs TRBV20-1 and TRBJ1-1; D perhaps matches TRBD1 (5 bases). Germline assignment: CDR1 DFQATT and CDR2 SNEGSKA (reference sequence). Between the trimmed V and J ends, which lost 5 bases and 5 bases, there was a span of 15 bases. This CDR3 has 13 residues. The DNA of the CDR3 is TGCAGTGCTTTCCCGGGGGTGAGAACTGAAGCTTTCTTT. Translation: CSAFPGVRTEAFF.

Regarding this clonotype: One end of the junction varies from germline; a read error may be responsible. The chain carries TRBV11-3 and TRBJ2-3; 9 nucleotides line up with TRBD2. The CDR3 has 14 amino acids. In germline, CDR1 is SGHNT, CDR2 YENEEA. CDR3 sequence reads: CAGSLDRGSGGQYF. In nucleotides, the CDR3 is TGTGCCGGCAGCTTAGATCGAGGTAGCGGGGGGCAGTATTTT.